This T cell receptor (beta chain) comes out of a study of blood T cell repertoires in COVID-19. As for the study in general: The study drew acute and convalescent COVID-19 samples from the United States, Italy and Spain.

Authors' processing steps: By means of reference gene primer amplification, nucleated cell counts were estimated. Profiling relied on immunoSEQ multiplex PCR, and the TCRdb table lists in-frame clones only, not all of them. Clone size and V and J calls were adopted from that table, with D and trimming inferred from the DNA. Of some 180,000 clones detected, more than 65% appear once; the ten largest clones hold roughly 13%. The specimen was peripheral blood. This TCR derives from a human donor in a cohort sampled during active COVID-19.

CDR3 in DNA: TGCGCCAGCAGCTTGAGTCCCGGAGTAGATGAAAAACTGTTTTTT. Amino acid sequence: CASSLSPGVDEKLFF. The chain combines TRBV5-1 with TRBJ1-4, with unresolved D. With 1 base removed from V and 6 bases from J, the gap between germline ends came to 13 bases. Germline V gene lookup returns CDR1 SGHRS and CDR2 YFSETQ. CDR3 length: 15 amino acids. The variable domain in full, completed from reference TRBV5-1 and TRBJ1-4, reads KAGVTQTPRYLIKTRGQQVTLSCSPISGHRSVSWYQQTPGQGLQFLFEYFSETQRNKGNFPGRFSGRQFSNSRSEMNVSTLELGDSALYLCASSLSPGVDEKLFFGSGTQLSVL.